Presented here are 20 T cell receptor beta chains from one specimen sequenced in a study of T-cell reconstitution after alpha-beta-depleted transplantation in children. During its preparation, the TCRbeta library received unique molecular identifiers. TCRdb re-analysed the PCR reads in MiXCR, keeping a single row per CDR3 protein. The table records approximately 300,000 distinct CDR3 sequences, roughly 12% of them present only once. The source was peripheral blood, collected 180 days after TCRalphabeta/CD19-depleted stem cell transplant. The receptor source for this set is a male patient aged 2 to 10 who had a stem cell transplant for chronic granulomatous disease, so the T cells may come from the graft donor.

In its sample, this clonotype was seen many times. The rearrangement uses TRBV7-9 and TRBJ2-1, with a possible D match to TRBD2 (7 bases). CDR3 size: 15 residues. Germline V CDR1 and CDR2: SEHNR, FQNEAQ (reference sequence). The V and J ends lost 5 bases and 4 bases respectively, with 15 bases between them. As DNA, the CDR3 is TGTGCCAGCAGCCAGGGGAGCGGGATTTACAATGAGCAGTTCTTC. Its protein product is CASSQGSGIYNEQFF.

This sequence joins TRBV19 and TRBJ2-3; TRBD2 might be the D (6 bases). This CDR3 contains 16 residues. Trimming left V 6 bases short and J 2 bases short, with 18 bases between. CDR1 and CDR2 (germline): LNHDA, SQIVND (reference sequence). CDR3 sequence: CASRRTGTSPTDTQYF. DNA of the CDR3: TGTGCCAGTAGGCGAACCGGGACTTCACCCACAGATACGCAGTATTTT.

A note on this clonotype: This may come from a read error, since a much larger clone is one base off. The gene calls are TRBV5-1 and TRBJ2-7, with D perhaps matching TRBD2 (5 bases). Per the germline V gene, CDR1 is SGHRS and CDR2 is YFSETQ. The length of the CDR3 is 15 residues. The chain's CDR3 is CASSLAGSPHGELYF. The CDR3 region has the DNA TGCGCCAGCAGCTTGGCCGGGTCGCCTCACGGGGAGCTGTACTTC.

Many counts were recorded for this clonotype. The rearrangement uses TRBV21-1 and TRBJ2-7; the table's D gene call, TRBD1, was not cross checked with the DNA. TRBV21-1 is a pseudogene. CDR3 length: 17 residues. In DNA, the CDR3 is TGTGCCAGCAGCGAACCGTCCGGGACAGTTTATGCCTACGAGCAGTACTTC. Encoded protein: CASSEPSGTVYAYEQYF.

Regarding this clonotype: A clone one base away is much larger, so this may be a read error. The chain couples TRBV9 to TRBJ2-1; D is possibly TRBD2 (6 bases). CDR1 SGDLS and CDR2 YYNGEE come from the germline V gene. This CDR3 has 16 residues. CDR3 in DNA: TGTGCCAGCAACGTGGGGGGATCGATCTCCTACGATGAGCAGTTCTTC. Its translation: CASNVGGSISYDEQFF.

This clonotype was recorded at least ten times. The chain couples TRBV28 to TRBJ2-5, with D possibly matching TRBD1 (5 bases). The CDR3 length is 13 residues. CDR1 and CDR2 (germline): MDHEN, SYDVKM. Trimming took off 4 bases at V and 4 bases at J, with 10 bases between the two ends. CDR3 nucleotides: TGTGCCAGCAGTTGGGGCAGAGGAGAGACCCAGTACTTC. Protein: CASSWGRGETQYF.

The gene calls are TRBV10-3 and TRBJ2-7, with 8 positions matching TRBD2. From germline, CDR1 is ENHRY and CDR2 SYGVKD. The ends lost 9 bases at V and 7 bases at J; junction bases unmatched: 11. The CDR3 extends over 13 amino acids. In DNA, the CDR3 is TGTGCCATAGCGGGAGCCAAAACTTGGGAGCAGTACTTC. This codes for CAIAGAKTWEQYF.

In its sample, this clonotype was seen many times. V usage is TRBV7-2 and J usage is TRBJ2-3; D is uncertain. The CDR3 consists of 15 residues. V dropped 1 base and J dropped 3 bases, with 11 bases sitting between them. Germline V CDR1 and CDR2: SGHTA, FQGNSA. CDR3 sequence: CASSLEIGLTDTQYF. The CDR3 nucleotides are TGTGCCAGCAGCTTAGAGATAGGATTAACAGATACGCAGTATTTT. The variable domain in full, with the rest retrieved from reference TRBV7-2 and TRBJ2-3, is GAGVSQSPSNKVTEKGKDVELRCDPISGHTALYWYRQSLGQGLEFLIYFQGNSAPDKSGLPSDRFSAERTGGSVSTLTIQRTQQEDSAVYLCASSLEIGLTDTQYFGPGTRLTVL.

This clonotype was seen at least ten times. The chain joins TRBV29-1 to TRBJ2-7, with 13 bases fitting TRBD2. V lost 7 bases to trimming and J lost 2 bases; unmatched junction nucleotides: 2. The germline gives CDR1 SQVTM, CDR2 ANQGSEA. The CDR3 has 13 amino acids. CDR3 in amino acids: CSAGLAGAYEQYF. The CDR3, as DNA: TGCAGCGCCGGACTAGCGGGAGCCTACGAGCAGTACTTC.

About this clonotype itself: Possible read error: a much larger clone is one base away. The gene calls are TRBV12-3 or TRBV12-4 and TRBJ2-1, with D possibly TRBD1 on 5 matching bases. There are 14 residues in the CDR3. The chain's CDR3 is CASREDNPYNGQFF. CDR3 nucleotide sequence: TGTGCCAGCAGAGAGGACAACCCCTACAATGGGCAGTTCTTC.

This clonotype showed up many times. V usage is TRBV10-3 and J usage is TRBJ2-3; D not resolved. The CDR3 has 15 amino acids. Looked up from germline, CDR1 is ENHRY and CDR2 is SYGVKD. Trimming cost V 3 bases and J 2 bases, with 12 bases left between them. CDR3 amino acids: CAISDSRDTTDTQYF. The CDR3 bases are TGTGCCATCAGTGACAGCCGCGACACCACAGATACGCAGTATTTT.

Remarks on this clonotype: Given a much more abundant clone one base away, this may be a read error. The V and J genes are TRBV20-1 and TRBJ2-2, with TRBD2 identical over 8 bases. Germline CDR1 and CDR2: DFQATT and SNEGSKA (reference sequence). The CDR3 sequence is 15 residues long. CDR3 DNA: TGCAGTGCCCTTGTGGCGGGGGGCAACACCGGGGCGCTGTTTTTT. Protein: CSALVAGGNTGALFF.

This clonotype was seen at least ten times. The chain joins TRBV20-1 to TRBJ2-1, with TRBD1 as a possible D gene (5 bases). The CDR3 is 12 amino acids. Trimming removed 2 bases from V and 6 bases from J, with 8 bases in between. Germline V gives CDR1 DFQATT, CDR2 SNEGSKA (reference sequence). The CDR3 loop is CSARTQGNEQFF. In DNA form, the CDR3 reads TGCAGTGCTAGAACCCAGGGCAATGAGCAGTTCTTC.

This clonotype showed up just a few times. The gene calls are TRBV4-3 and TRBJ2-1; 9 bases agree with TRBD1. The J segment lost 0 bases and the V segment lost 1 base, leaving 4 bases of the junction unmatched. The CDR3 sequence is 17 residues long. CDR1 is LGHNA, CDR2 YSLEER, per germline. CDR3 residues: CASSQGTGESSYNEQFF. The CDR3 DNA reads as TGCGCCAGCAGCCAAGGGACAGGGGAAAGCTCCTACAATGAGCAGTTCTTC.

This clonotype was seen many times. The V and J genes are TRBV6-6 and TRBJ2-7; tentative D call: TRBD1 (5 bases). V was cut by 5 bases and J by 6 bases, with 14 bases left in between. The CDR3 contains 13 residues. CDR1 and CDR2 from the germline V gene are MNHNY and SVGAGI (reference sequence). In DNA form, the CDR3 reads TGTGCCAGCAGTCTTACTAATAGGGGCGAGCAGTACTTC. Its translation is CASSLTNRGEQYF.

This clonotype was picked up many times. The chain has TRBV4-2 and TRBJ2-7, with D possibly TRBD2 on 6 matching bases. The CDR3 extends over 17 amino acids. V was cut by 4 bases and J by 6 bases, with 25 bases left in between. The germline V gene has CDR1 LGHNA and CDR2 YNFKEQ. The CDR3 is CASSPRTGTPGRLEQYF. In DNA, the CDR3 is TGTGCCAGCAGCCCCCGAACCGGGACTCCGGGGCGGCTCGAGCAGTACTTC.

There are many counts of this clonotype. The rearrangement uses TRBV15 and TRBJ2-3; possible D gene TRBD2, 6 bases. The CDR3 is made up of 16 amino acids. Germline CDR1 LNHNV, CDR2 YYDKDF (reference sequence). Trimming left V 4 bases short and J 1 base short, with 15 bases between. CDR3 amino acids: CATSTRQTGGTDTQYF. The CDR3 DNA sequence: TGTGCCACCAGCACCCGACAGACGGGGGGCACAGATACGCAGTATTTT.

This clonotype was counted ten times or more. The chain has TRBV29-1 and TRBJ2-7; 7 positions agree with TRBD1. The CDR3 is 16 residues long. The germline V gene has CDR1 SQVTM and CDR2 ANQGSEA. V dropped 1 base and J dropped 0; count of bases not matched to a gene: 9. The CDR3 sequence: CSVEGETGRPSYEQYF. CDR3 in DNA: TGCAGCGTTGAAGGGGAGACAGGGCGCCCCTCCTACGAGCAGTACTTC.

This clonotype was found many times. The V and J genes are TRBV20-1 and TRBJ1-2; D not certain. Germline V gene data show CDR1 as DFQATT and CDR2 as SNEGSKA (reference sequence). The CDR3 has 14 amino acids. Trimming removed 0 bases from V and 8 bases from J, with 16 bases in between. The CDR3 nucleotides are TGCAGTGCTAGAGATCCATCGGAGAACAAGGGCTACACCTTC. Translation gives CSARDPSENKGYTF.

Note on this clonotype: A much larger clone sits a single nucleotide away, making a read error possible. The genes are TRBV7-2 and TRBJ2-7, with D possibly being TRBD1 or TRBD2 (6 bases each). Germline V gene data show CDR1 as SGHTA and CDR2 as FQGNSA. The CDR3 covers 13 residues. DNA of the CDR3: TGTGCCAGCAGCTCGGGGGCCAATTACGAGCAGTCCTTC. It is translated as CASSSGANYEQSF. Full variable domain (outside the CDR3, taken from reference TRBV7-2 and TRBJ2-7): GAGVSQSPSNKVTEKGKDVELRCDPISGHTALYWYRQSLGQGLEFLIYFQGNSAPDKSGLPSDRFSAERTGGSVSTLTIQRTQQEDSAVYLCASSSGANYEQSFGPGTRLTVT.